These 10 T cell receptor beta chains came from one sample sequenced in a study of shared clonotypes between healthy human individuals (dated by TCRdb to the early 2020s). Library preparation was by the immunoSEQ multiplex PCR assay. TCRdb's version of the immuneACCESS table is confined to in-frame rearrangements and falls short of the full clone set. An unresolved V gene accounts for under half of the shortfall where checked; the remainder is of unknown origin. The sample table shows 2 million to 2.5 million clones, and approximately 96% are seen once. More than 0.1% of the sample belongs to the ten largest clones. The sample was naive CD4+ T cells sorted from blood. The sample's cell subset or site label, in plain terms: CD45RA+ positively selected. The source is a young man in good health.

V is TRBV28 and J is TRBJ2-1; D remains unclear. Looked up from germline, CDR1 is MDHEN and CDR2 is SYDVKM. This CDR3 has 13 residues. The V gene lost 6 bases and the J gene lost 6 bases, with 12 bases spanning the gap. The chain's CDR3 is CASSLSQFNEQFF. The CDR3 bases are TGTGCCAGCAGCTTGTCCCAATTCAATGAGCAGTTCTTC.

V is TRBV4-1 and J is TRBJ2-3; TRBD2 is a possible D gene (5 bases). The ends were cut back, 1 base at V and 1 base at J, with 6 bases in the middle. The germline V gene encodes CDR1 MGHRA and CDR2 YSYEKL. This CDR3 has 14 residues. CDR3 amino acids: CASSQGTGTDTQYF. The CDR3, as DNA: TGCGCCAGCAGCCAAGGGACTGGCACAGATACGCAGTATTTT.

The CDR3 nucleotides read TGTGCCTGGAGTAAATTCGGACTAGCGGGGCAAGAGACCCAGTACTTC. Its translation: CAWSKFGLAGQETQYF. The rearrangement uses TRBV30 and TRBJ2-5, with TRBD2 identical over 12 bases. Germline CDR1 GTSNPN, CDR2 SVGIG (reference sequence). CDR3 length: 16 amino acids. V trimming: 2 bases; J trimming: 2 bases; junction bases outside the gene matches: 6.

This rearrangement joins TRBV27 to TRBJ2-5; 10 bases are shared with TRBD1. V was pared by 6 bases and J by 8 bases, with 6 bases of the junction left unmatched. The CDR3 is 13 amino acids. CDR1 and CDR2 (germline): MNHEY, SMNVEV (reference sequence). CDR3 in amino acids: CASSRGQGGTQYF. In DNA, the CDR3 is TGTGCCAGCAGCCGTGGACAGGGGGGAACCCAGTACTTC.

The genes are TRBV18 and TRBJ2-7; D possibly corresponds to TRBD2 (7 bases). Germline CDR1 KGHSH, CDR2 LQKENI. V shed 8 bases and J shed 5 bases, with 16 bases lying between them. This CDR3 has 13 amino acids. The CDR3 DNA sequence: TGTGCCAGCCAAGGGGGGGCATCCGACGAGCAGTACTTC. It is translated as CASQGGASDEQYF.

CDR3 residues: CASSPRGNEQYF. The CDR3 DNA is TGTGCCAGCTCACCCAGGGGCAACGAGCAGTACTTC. The V gene is TRBV18, the J gene TRBJ2-7, with D perhaps TRBD1 (6 bases). V lost 3 bases, J lost 5 bases, and 8 bases lay in between. The CDR3 covers 12 residues. Per the germline V gene, CDR1 is KGHSH and CDR2 is LQKENI. The full variable domain, completed using reference TRBV18 and TRBJ2-7, is NAGVMQNPRHLVRRRGQEARLRCSPMKGHSHVYWYRQLPEEGLKFMVYLQKENIIDESGMPKERFSAEFPKEGPSILRIQQVVRGDSAAYFCASSPRGNEQYFGPGTRLTVT.

This sequence joins TRBV30 and TRBJ1-3; maybe TRBD1 (6 bases). Trimming left V 7 bases short and J 4 bases short, with 17 bases between. The CDR3 has 14 amino acids. Germline CDR1 reads GTSNPN; CDR2 reads SVGIG (reference sequence). Here the CDR3 DNA reads TGTGCCTACTCGGCGGACAGCGCGGGAAACACCATATATTTT. It codes for CAYSADSAGNTIYF.

This chain links TRBV11-2 with TRBJ2-2, with 7 nucleotides matching TRBD2. The CDR3 runs to 17 residues. With V trimmed by 5 bases and J by 2 bases, 11 bases remained unmatched. Germline V gives CDR1 SGHAT, CDR2 FQNNGV. CDR3 residues: CASSVLLAEENTGELFF. CDR3 coding DNA: TGTGCCAGCAGCGTCCTCCTAGCGGAGGAAAACACCGGGGAGCTGTTTTTT.

V and J are TRBV5-4 and TRBJ1-1; TRBD1 agrees at 7 bases. Germline lookup yields CDR1 SGHNT and CDR2 YYREEE (reference sequence). V lost 4 bases, J lost 10 bases, and 16 bases stayed unmatched. This CDR3 contains 15 residues. CDR3 protein: CASSPSDRKRGGAFF. The CDR3 nucleotides read TGTGCCAGCAGCCCATCGGACAGGAAGAGAGGGGGAGCTTTCTTT.

This clone was detected only once. Other DNA sequences in the same sample also yield this CDR3. J is TRBJ2-7 and V is TRBV7-9; unclear D gene. Trimming stripped 5 bases from V and 0 bases from J, with 5 bases between. Germline V lookup: CDR1 SEHNR, CDR2 FQNEAQ (reference sequence). The CDR3 runs 12 residues. The CDR3 is CASSASSYEQYF. The CDR3, as DNA: TGTGCCAGCAGCGCAAGCTCCTACGAGCAGTACTTC.